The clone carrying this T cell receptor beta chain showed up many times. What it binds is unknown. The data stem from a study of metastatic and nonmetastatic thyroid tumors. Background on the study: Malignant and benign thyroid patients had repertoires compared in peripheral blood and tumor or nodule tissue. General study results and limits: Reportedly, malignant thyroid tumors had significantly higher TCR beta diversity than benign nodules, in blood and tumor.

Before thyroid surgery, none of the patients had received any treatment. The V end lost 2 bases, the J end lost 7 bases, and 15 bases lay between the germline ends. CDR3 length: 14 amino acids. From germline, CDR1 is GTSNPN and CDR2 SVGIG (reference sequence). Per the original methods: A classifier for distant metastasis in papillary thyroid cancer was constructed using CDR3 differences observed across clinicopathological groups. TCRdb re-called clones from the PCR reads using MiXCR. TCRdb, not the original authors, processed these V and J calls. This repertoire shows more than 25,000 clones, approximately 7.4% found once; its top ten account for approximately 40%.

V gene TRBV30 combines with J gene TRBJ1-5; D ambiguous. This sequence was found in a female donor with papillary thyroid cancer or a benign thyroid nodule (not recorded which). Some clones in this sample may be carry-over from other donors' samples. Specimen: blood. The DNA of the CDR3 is TGTGCCTGGAGTATACCGGGCTTAGGGCAGCCCCAGCATTTT. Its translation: CAWSIPGLGQPQHF.